The rows below give T cell receptor beta chains drawn from one sample of a study of regulatory T cells. Only in-frame clones appear in the TCRdb table, and some are missing; sequencing was by immunoSEQ multiplex PCR. The data hold over 35,000 clones, with roughly 90% observed a single time. Specimen: conventional CD4+ T cells sorted from blood. The source of these receptors is a person between 18 and 35 years old with CD3G deficiency. Both conserved end residues are part of each CDR3. D genes are given only for firm matches. Where a row states a size, it is once, few, many or the class of an expanded clone; other rows omit it.

d_call j_call clone_size v_call cdr3_aa cdr3_nt
. TRBJ1-2 . TRBV11-2 CASSLRASANNGYTF TGTGCCAGCAGCTTAAGGGCCTCCGCGAACAATGGCTACACCTTC
. TRBJ2-3 . TRBV11-2 CASSRGAGRSTDTQYF TGTGCCAGCAGCAGGGGTGCAGGACGGAGCACAGATACGCAGTATTTT
. TRBJ2-4 . TRBV19 CASSISDGLAKNIQYF TGTGCCAGTAGTATATCGGACGGACTAGCCAAAAACATTCAGTACTTC
. TRBJ2-3 . TRBV10-3 CAISWTETDTQYF TGTGCCATCAGCTGGACGGAGACAGATACGCAGTATTTT
. TRBJ2-6 . TRBV7-9 CASSFHGTPGANVLTF TGTGCCAGCAGCTTCCATGGGACCCCTGGGGCCAACGTCCTGACTTTC
. TRBJ2-7 . TRBV10-3 CAISESGYEQYF TGTGCCATCAGTGAGTCGGGGTACGAGCAGTACTTC
. TRBJ2-7 large TRBV6-1 CASARAASYEQYF TGTGCCAGCGCGAGGGCGGCCTCCTACGAGCAGTACTTC
TRBD1 TRBJ2-1 . TRBV4-1 CASSQFTGTANDNEQFF TGCGCCAGCAGCCAATTCACCGGGACAGCGAACGACAATGAGCAGTTCTTC
. TRBJ1-2 . TRBV18 CASSSGASYGYTF TGTGCCAGCTCGTCCGGGGCGAGCTATGGCTACACCTTC
. TRBJ2-3 once TRBV5-1 CASSPRTRTDTQYF TGCGCCAGCAGCCCAAGGACTCGAACAGATACGCAGTATTTT
TRBD1 TRBJ2-1 . TRBV7-9 CASSLTGRYDEQFF TGTGCCAGCAGCCTGACAGGGCGGTACGATGAGCAGTTCTTC
. TRBJ1-2 few TRBV30 CAWRPPGGARGYTF TGTGCCTGGAGGCCCCCCGGAGGGGCGCGGGGCTACACCTTC
TRBD2 TRBJ2-1 . TRBV6-1 CASSESLAGGPGNNEQFF TGTGCCAGCAGTGAGTCCCTAGCGGGAGGGCCCGGGAACAATGAGCAGTTCTTC
. TRBJ1-1 . TRBV5-1 CASSLASGGATEAFF TGCGCCAGCAGCTTGGCATCAGGTGGGGCCACTGAAGCTTTCTTT
. TRBJ1-5 . TRBV19 CASSPRLNSNQPQHF TGTGCCAGTAGTCCCCGACTAAATAGCAATCAGCCCCAGCATTTT
. TRBJ2-5 . TRBV20-1 CSASLQETQYF TGCAGTGCTAGCCTCCAAGAGACCCAGTACTTC
. TRBJ2-7 once TRBV5-1 CASSLGSGYEQYF TGCGCCAGCAGCTTAGGATCTGGGTACGAGCAGTACTTC
TRBD1 TRBJ2-1 . TRBV10-3 CAISASTGQYNEQFF TGTGCCATCAGTGCCTCGACAGGGCAATACAATGAGCAGTTCTTC
. TRBJ2-7 . TRBV18 CASSPGAGTPYEQYF TGTGCCAGCTCACCAGGGGCGGGTACCCCCTACGAGCAGTACTTC
. TRBJ1-1 . TRBV6-1 CASSAGRVTEAFF TGTGCCAGCAGTGCAGGGAGGGTCACTGAAGCTTTCTTT
. TRBJ1-5 . TRBV11-3 CASSPGPQPQHF TGTGCCAGCAGCCCAGGGCCTCAGCCCCAGCATTTT
TRBD1 TRBJ2-7 . TRBV30 CAWSGGGTGGSYEQYF TGTGCCTGGAGCGGCGGCGGGACAGGCGGCTCCTACGAGCAGTACTTC
TRBD1 TRBJ1-2 . TRBV11-2 CASSQTRQGGGYTF TGTGCCAGCAGCCAAACCCGACAGGGTGGTGGCTACACCTTC
. TRBJ1-5 . TRBV19 CASSMGPYQPQHF TGTGCCAGTAGTATGGGGCCTTATCAGCCCCAGCATTTT
TRBD2 TRBJ2-3 . TRBV7-6 CASSPVGGGIADTQYF TGTGCCAGCAGTCCAGTGGGCGGGGGGATCGCAGATACGCAGTATTTT
. TRBJ1-2 . TRBV28 CASSLGGGYTF TGTGCCAGCAGTTTGGGGGGTGGCTACACCTTC
. TRBJ1-2 . TRBV28 CASSSWRGGYTF TGTGCCAGCAGTAGCTGGCGGGGAGGCTACACCTTC
. TRBJ2-6 . TRBV4-1 CASSLLLGANVLTF TGCGCCAGCAGCCTCCTTTTAGGGGCCAACGTCCTGACTTTC
. TRBJ1-1 once TRBV6-1 CASSEQGNTEAFF TGTGCCAGCAGTGAGCAGGGTAACACTGAAGCTTTCTTT
. TRBJ2-7 . TRBV5-1 CASSLLVGYEQYF TGCGCCAGCAGCTTGCTAGTCGGCTACGAGCAGTACTTC
. TRBJ2-7 . TRBV5-1 CASSLDSPTYEQYF TGCGCCAGCAGCTTGGACTCGCCGACCTACGAGCAGTACTTC
TRBD1 TRBJ2-7 . TRBV18 CASSHGTGTHYEQYF TGTGCCAGCTCTCACGGGACAGGGACTCACTACGAGCAGTACTTC
TRBD1 TRBJ2-7 . TRBV11-2 CASSPRDRSYEQYF TGTGCCAGCAGCCCCCGGGACAGAAGCTACGAGCAGTACTTC
. TRBJ1-1 . TRBV18 CASSPSRYWAEAFF TGTGCCAGCTCACCGTCGAGGTACTGGGCTGAAGCTTTCTTT
. TRBJ2-1 . TRBV5-1 CASSLQGNEQFF TGCGCCAGCAGCTTGCAGGGGAATGAGCAGTTCTTC
. TRBJ2-1 . TRBV13 CASSSSGRLRNEQFF TGTGCCAGCAGCTCATCAGGGAGGCTTAGAAATGAGCAGTTCTTC
. TRBJ2-2 . TRBV19 CASSITGNTGELFF TGTGCCAGTAGTATAACTGGTAACACCGGGGAGCTGTTTTTT
TRBD2 TRBJ2-7 . TRBV6-1 CASSTGTSFYEQYF TGTGCCAGCAGCACCGGGACTAGCTTCTACGAGCAGTACTTC
TRBD2 TRBJ2-7 . TRBV7-9 CASSSGLAGVSEQYF TGTGCCAGCAGCTCTGGACTAGCGGGAGTGTCCGAGCAGTACTTC
. TRBJ2-5 once TRBV5-1 CASSLDSSYQETQYF TGCGCCAGCTCCCTTGACAGTTCGTACCAAGAGACCCAGTACTTC
TRBD2 TRBJ2-4 once TRBV7-2 CASSLGTSGSRDIQYF TGTGCCAGCAGCCTTGGGACTAGCGGGAGCAGAGACATTCAGTACTTC
. TRBJ1-3 once TRBV28 CASSTSGDTGNTIYF TGTGCCAGCAGTACCTCAGGAGATACAGGAAACACCATATATTTT
. TRBJ1-1 . TRBV10-3 CAIRGDRNTEAFF TGTGCCATCAGAGGTGACAGAAACACTGAAGCTTTCTTT
. TRBJ1-1 . TRBV6-1 CASSESGLQAFF TGTGCCAGCAGTGAAAGTGGACTGCAAGCTTTCTTT
. TRBJ2-7 . TRBV6-1 CASSPGPSYEQYF TGTGCCAGCAGCCCGGGACCTTCCTACGAGCAGTACTTC
. TRBJ1-1 . TRBV5-1 CASSPGGTLNTEAFF TGCGCCAGCAGCCCTGGAGGGACTCTGAACACTGAAGCTTTCTTT
. TRBJ1-2 . TRBV6-1 CASSSGSLAGYGYTF TGTGCCAGCAGTTCCGGATCCCTGGCCGGCTATGGCTACACCTTC
. TRBJ2-3 . TRBV7-2 CASSASSIDTQYF TGTGCCAGCAGCGCCTCTAGCATAGATACGCAGTATTTT
. TRBJ1-1 . TRBV19 CASSTGTSRTEAFF TGTGCCAGTAGCACCGGGACATCGAGGACTGAAGCTTTCTTT
. TRBJ2-7 once TRBV6-1 CASSEEEGRKQYF TGTGCCAGCAGTGAAGAGGAGGGACGGAAGCAGTACTTC
TRBD1 TRBJ1-2 . TRBV28 CASRSGTGVNGYTF TGTGCCAGCAGGTCCGGGACAGGGGTAAATGGCTACACCTTC
TRBD1 TRBJ2-7 . TRBV6-6 CASSKQGLYEQYF TGTGCCAGCAGTAAACAGGGGTTGTACGAGCAGTACTTC
TRBD1 TRBJ1-2 once TRBV6-1 CASSPGGTGGAGYTF TGTGCCAGCAGCCCTGGTGGGACAGGGGGCGCTGGCTACACCTTC
. TRBJ1-2 few TRBV5-1 CASSSGPGGNYGYTF TGCGCCAGCAGCTCGGGGCCCGGGGGCAACTATGGCTACACCTTC
TRBD2 TRBJ2-2 . TRBV19 CASSMGRANTGELFF TGTGCCAGTAGTATGGGGAGGGCGAACACCGGGGAGCTGTTTTTT